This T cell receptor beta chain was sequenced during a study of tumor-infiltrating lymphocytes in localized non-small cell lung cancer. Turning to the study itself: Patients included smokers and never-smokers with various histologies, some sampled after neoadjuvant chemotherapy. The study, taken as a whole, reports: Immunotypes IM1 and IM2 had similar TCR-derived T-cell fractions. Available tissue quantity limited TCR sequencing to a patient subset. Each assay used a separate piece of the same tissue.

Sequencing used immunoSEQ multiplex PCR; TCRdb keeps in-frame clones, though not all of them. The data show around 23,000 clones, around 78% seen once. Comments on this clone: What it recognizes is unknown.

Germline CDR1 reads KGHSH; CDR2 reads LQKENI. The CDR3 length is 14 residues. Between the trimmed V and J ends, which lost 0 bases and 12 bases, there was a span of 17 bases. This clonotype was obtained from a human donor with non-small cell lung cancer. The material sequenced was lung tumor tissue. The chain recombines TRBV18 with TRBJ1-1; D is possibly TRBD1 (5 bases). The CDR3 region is CASSPPFGGAGTFF. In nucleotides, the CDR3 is TGTGCCAGCTCACCACCATTTGGAGGGGCTGGGACTTTCTTT.